The T cell receptor (beta chain) under discussion was sequenced for a study of identical twins. Comment on this clonotype: Its antigen remains unknown.

Study results and caveats: Rather than following the same donors, the conclusions depended on cross-sectional statistical analysis. Modelling underestimated the level of out-of-frame TCR alpha sharing observed in monozygotic twins.

TCRdb redid the calling of the 5' RACE reads with MiXCR, one entry per CDR3 protein. The sample contains 1,800,000 or so distinct CDR3 sequences, roughly a third of which appear only once. The clonotype was recovered from a newborn girl in good health. Specimen: cord blood.

DNA for the CDR3: TGTGCCAGCGTTGACAGGGGGCGCGGCAATGAGCAGTTCTTC. Translation: CASVDRGRGNEQFF. The chain has TRBV2 and TRBJ2-1, with 10 bases aligning to TRBD1. The length of the CDR3 is 14 residues. CDR1 SNHLY and CDR2 FYNNEI come from the germline V gene. The junction had 7 bases not matched to a gene; V was cut back by 8 bases and J by 6 bases.